This T cell receptor beta chain comes out of a study of tumour-infiltrating T cells in Burkitt lymphoma. Across the study: Survival, overall and progression-free, tracked with productive clonality.

The method was immunoSEQ multiplex PCR; TCRdb's version includes in-frame clones alone and lacks a portion of them. The table includes roughly 1,600 clones, almost 70% detected once. The CDR3 covers 15 residues. The V end was cut by 1 base, the J end by 8 bases, with 13 bases between. Germline V gene lookup returns CDR1 SGHDT and CDR2 YYEEEE. Sequenced: tumor tissue. This TCR was recovered from a human donor with diffuse large B-cell lymphoma. The gene calls are TRBV5-6 and TRBJ1-6; no clear D gene. Here the CDR3 reads CASSLQSGSDSPLHF. The CDR3 nucleotides read TGTGCCAGCAGCTTGCAATCGGGGTCCGATTCACCCCTCCACTTT. The whole variable domain, remainder taken from reference TRBV5-6 and TRBJ1-6, is DAGVTQSPTHLIKTRGQQVTLRCSPKSGHDTVSWYQQALGQGPQFIFQYYEEEERQRGNFPDRFSGHQFPNYSSELNVNALLLGDSALYLCASSLQSGSDSPLHFGNGTRLTVT.